The source of this T cell receptor beta chain is a study of CD8+CD57+ T cells in acquired aplastic anemia. Study context: Yields of DNA that came from sorted CD4+ and CD8+ cells averaged approximately 3.2 ug. Healthy donor sequencing depth: some 10 million CD4+, roughly 11 million CD8+ reads.

V was pared by 5 bases and J by 7 bases, with 11 bases between. Germline CDR1 LNHDA, CDR2 SQIVND (reference sequence). The CDR3 length is 12 residues. Overall study findings and caveats: Patients and controls shared twenty-nine CD8+ CDR3 sequences. CD8+ Simpson's diversity showed no significant patient-control difference.

Concerning this clonotype: Its antigen is not known.

The use of genomic DNA as template underpinned the TCR beta VDJ and CDR3 profiling. MiXCR, applied by TCRdb to the reads, yields one record per CDR3 protein. The sample holds around 180,000 distinct CDR3 sequences, about 60% seen once. The sequenced material came from sorted CD4+, CD8+, or CD8+CD57+ T cells (not recorded which) from PBMCs. This clonotype was sampled from a human donor in good health. This rearrangement joins TRBV19 to TRBJ1-2; tentative D call: TRBD1 (5 bases). CDR3 DNA: TGTGCCAGTAGTCCCCAGGGTCTTGGCTACACCTTC. Amino acids: CASSPQGLGYTF.